This record concerns one T cell receptor (beta chain) sequence. How the authors handled the data: Researchers report that nucleated cell counts were estimated from reference gene primer amplification. Data came from immunoSEQ multiplex PCR; TCRdb stores just in-frame clones and leaves some out. V, J and clone size derive from that table, while D and trimming were established from the DNA sequence. The sample holds about 38,000 clones, roughly 90% seen once. The data derive from a study of blood T cell repertoires in COVID-19. Across the whole study: Both acute and convalescent COVID-19 samples were obtained from the United States, Italy and Spain. In each case, the material was cDNA or gDNA derived from T cells, B-cell-depleted T cells, or PBMCs.

The germline V gene encodes CDR1 MDHEN and CDR2 SYDVKM. Trimming removed 4 bases from V and 8 bases from J, with 8 bases in between. The CDR3 extends over 11 amino acids. The rearrangement joins TRBV28 to TRBJ1-2; D is unresolved. Sample: peripheral blood. This receptor was taken from a man between 70 and 80 years old with active COVID-19. This chain's CDR3 is CASSYREGYTF. The CDR3, as DNA: TGTGCCAGCAGTTACAGAGAAGGCTACACCTTC.